This TCR beta chain appears in the sequencing data of a study of T cells in Graves' hyperthyroidism and ophthalmopathy (dated by TCRdb to between 2018 and 2021). About the study as a whole: To identify distinguishing TCR V-J signatures, a discovery cohort of 100 patients was used, comprising roughly 45 with Graves' ophthalmopathy and approximately 58 with stable Graves' hyperthyroidism. Whether ophthalmopathy could be predicted prospectively was tested in an independent validation cohort made up of approximately 19 hyperthyroidism patients plus 17 patients who later progressed to ophthalmopathy. The approximately 100 discovery patients were divided at random into training and test sets in a 7:3 ratio. In addition, the study compared T-cell repertoires in thyroid tissue and in blood from several Graves' hyperthyroidism patients. Once sampling was done, hyperthyroidism patients were given methimazole at a starting dose of 30 mg daily, whereas ophthalmopathy patients were given high-dose intravenous methylprednisolone. TCR Vbeta CDR3 sequencing of 135 peripheral blood samples (roughly 43 ophthalmopathy, about 80 hyperthyroidism and 17 progressor patients) is reported in the paper. Overall results and qualifications from the work: No statistical method was used to set the sample size in advance, and investigators knew the group allocation. Most expanded thyroid clonotypes (frequency above 0.001) were also detected in blood, a finding suggesting that blood repertoires may reflect thyroid immune responses. In cross-validation, a model built on a 13 V-J signature told ophthalmopathy apart from stable hyperthyroidism with 87.88% sensitivity and about 81% specificity, and in testing the same model reached 80%/75%. In validation, progression to ophthalmopathy was predicted by the model with 70% to 71% sensitivity and nearly 75% specificity, a median of about 6.4 months before onset.

On this clonotype itself: What this receptor recognizes is not known. No clone much larger than this one lies a single base away; base qualities are absent.

The study excluded patients with uncontrolled infections, other autoimmune diseases, pregnancy or lactation. Diagnoses relied on clinical symptoms, serum thyroxine and TRAb, thyroid ultrasound and orbital computed tomography. Trizol reagent was used to extract total RNA, and RNA quality was then checked on an Agilent 2100 Bioanalyzer. TCR beta CDR3 regions were amplified from RNA transcripts. A first-round RT-PCR of the TCR CDR3 used the HTBI primer set with the Qiagen OneStep RT-PCR kit. Libraries were constructed in a second round of multiplex PCR, after which size selection and purification were carried out. Libraries were sequenced paired-end with 100 bp reads on an Illumina HiSeq2000. In the original analysis: SOAPnuke was used to process the raw data, with reads discarded if the reads contained adapters or uncalled bases, had a mean Phred below 15, or lacked an exact constant-primer or identifier match. High-quality paired reads were merged using COPE v1.2.5, and each unique nucleotide sequence was defined as a clonotype. MiTCR v1.1 was used to align the clonotypes against IMGT TRBV, TRBD and TRBJ reference segments. Only V-J combinations with frequency above 0.0001, covering 99% to 99.2% of repertoires, were analysed. A TCS score was defined as the ratio of F50 (clonal expansion) to E x V (chaos), with BLOSUM62-based TCRdist applied between CDR3 peptides within each V-J. Welch's t-statistics and random forest reduced fewer than 600 V-J features to around 14, which were used in a naive Bayes classifier (R e1071). The Morisita-Horn index was used to measure how similar the thyroid and blood repertoires were. TCRdb trimmed the raw reads at Q25, called clones with MiXCR and kept productive beta chains. Every entry covers one CDR3 protein and lists the most common genes and DNA from its rows. These V and J calls rely on TCRdb rather than the paper's analysis. This sample gives about 510,000 distinct CDR3 sequences in total; about 45% of them show up just once. The ten largest make up about 45% of the sample.

The germline V and J ends show losses of 2 bases and 0 bases respectively, and no gene match explains 4 bases of the junction. For CDR1 and CDR2, the germline V gene lists SQVTM and ANQGSEA. The CDR3 covers 14 residues, taking in both the cysteine and the phenylalanine. The entry retains the CDR3 DNA only, 42 bases that are in frame from base 1. The TCR was taken from an adult woman with Graves' disease, either hyperthyroidism or ophthalmopathy (not recorded which). The V and J genes are TRBV29-1 and TRBJ2-7, and 7 junction bases match TRBD1. Sequences were obtained from peripheral blood or thyroid tissue (not recorded which). The bases read TGCAGCGTTGAATCCCGGGACAGCTCCTACGAGCAGTACTTC. Translated, this is CSVESRDSSYEQYF.